The source of this TCR beta chain is a study of identical twins. TCRdb reanalysed the 5' RACE reads using MiXCR and keeps one entry per CDR3 protein. The table shows roughly 770,000 distinct CDR3 sequences, with roughly 20% occurring only once. The sample was also linked to a second study, of T cells expressing NK-cell markers. This second study notes: A range of about 1.0-8% of CD8+ T cells consisted of dominant NKG2C+ clonotypes in more than five donors.

The sample taken for sequencing was PBMCs. The receptor's source is a woman between 18 and 29 years old in good health.

CDR3 in DNA: TGTGCCAGCAGCCCTACGGGACAGGGGGCTTCAAATACGCAGTATTTT. Translating gives CASSPTGQGASNTQYF. The chain carries TRBV7-2 and TRBJ2-3; the match to TRBD1 covers 12 bases. Losses at the gene ends were 5 bases for V and 7 bases for J; bases not matched to a gene: 10. This CDR3 has 16 residues. Germline CDR1 and CDR2: SGHTA and FQGNSA.